This T cell receptor (beta chain) was captured in a study of T-cell memory formation after mild COVID-19. Libraries for TCRalpha and TCRbeta carried sample barcodes and unique molecular identifiers via 5'RACE. TCRdb recomputed calls from the 5' RACE reads with MiXCR, one row per CDR3 protein. The sample gives under 250,000 distinct CDR3 sequences, over 9.5% of which show up once; less than 4% is in the top ten. Regarding the study as a whole: Day 15 to 85 contracting clones showed balanced CD4/CD8; later expanders leaned CD4+. CD4+ clones that contracted lay mainly in CM and EM; CD8+ ones lay in EMRA.

This clonotype showed up many times. The antigen remains undetermined. What was sequenced was PBMCs or a T cell subset sorted from them (not recorded which). The receptor comes from a man in his late teens or twenties who had mild COVID-19 (a few samples of this study predate the infection). Cell type and time point are not known.

CDR3 nucleotide sequence: TGCGCCAGCAGCTTGGCCCCGGTGAACACTGAAGCTTTCTTT. It is translated as CASSLAPVNTEAFF. V is TRBV5-1 and J is TRBJ1-1, with D unresolved. The V gene lost 0 bases and the J gene lost 0 bases, with 6 bases spanning the gap. The CDR3 runs to 14 residues. CDR1 and CDR2 from the germline V gene are SGHRS and YFSETQ.